Following are 2 T cell receptor beta chains from one sample sequenced in a study of control samples from healthy donors and cancer patients. Using immunoSEQ multiplex PCR, the repertoire was profiled, and TCRdb retains in-frame clones only, with some absent. Found here are approximately 150,000 clones, around 94% of them singletons; the top ten hold around 1.3%. The material sequenced was blood. These receptor sequences come from a woman in her late teens or twenties in good health.

This sequence joins TRBV7-3 and TRBJ2-3; the D is unclear. Deletions cut 5 bases from V and 4 bases from J, with 10 bases between. The CDR3 extends over 13 amino acids. Germline-derived CDR1 and CDR2 are SGHTA and FQGTGA. CDR3 sequence reads: CASSPCSADTQYF. In DNA form, the CDR3 reads TGTGCCAGCAGCCCCTGTAGTGCAGATACGCAGTATTTT. Full variable domain (remainder filled in from reference TRBV7-3 and TRBJ2-3): GAGVSQTPSNKVTEKGKYVELRCDPISGHTALYWYRQSLGQGPEFLIYFQGTGAADDSGLPNDRFFAVRPEGSVSTLKIQRTERGDSAVYLCASSPCSADTQYFGPGTRLTVL.

The gene calls are TRBV12-3 or TRBV12-4 and TRBJ2-3, with 11 bases aligning to TRBD2. V dropped 6 bases and J dropped 4; count of bases not matched to a gene: 0. The CDR3 loop spans 13 amino acids. The CDR3 reads CASRLAGADTQYF. The CDR3 DNA sequence: TGTGCCAGCAGACTAGCGGGAGCAGATACGCAGTATTTT.